The 14 T cell receptor beta chains listed next were all sequenced from one sample in a study of cytomegalovirus exposure and HLA in healthy donors (dated by TCRdb to 2015 to 2018). Library method: the immunoSEQ multiplex PCR assay. For the multiplex PCR, a mixture combining 60 forward primers for TCR Vbeta segments and 13 reverse primers for TCR Jbeta segments was used. Held by TCRdb, this immuneACCESS table contains in-frame sequences only and omits some clones. Under half of the omission traces to an unresolved V gene where checked; the cause of the rest is unknown. This sample is represented by 200,000 or so clones; about nine tenths of them were singletons. The ten top clones hold about 1.2% of the sample. Sequencing input: PBMCs. These receptors were collected from a young man in good health and CMV-seronegative.

The gene calls are TRBV27 and TRBJ2-7; 11 bases agree with TRBD2. The V gene's germline CDR1 is MNHEY and CDR2 SMNVEV (reference sequence). J was trimmed by 7 bases and V by 6 bases; bases with no gene match: 17. The CDR3 totals 17 residues. CDR3 sequence reads: CASSAAGGSGRAKEQYF. In nucleotides, the CDR3 is TGTGCCAGCAGCGCGGCAGGGGGTAGCGGGAGGGCAAAAGAGCAGTACTTC.

V is TRBV5-1 and J is TRBJ1-1; TRBD1 matches 10 bases. Trimming removed 4 bases from V and 3 bases from J; junction bases left unmatched: 9. The germline CDR1 and CDR2 sequences are SGHRS and YFSETQ. The CDR3 spans 16 residues. The CDR3 nucleotides are TGCGCCAGCAGCGCCGGGACAGGGGTGGGGGACACTGAAGCTTTCTTT. This gives the protein CASSAGTGVGDTEAFF.

CDR3 sequence (DNA): TGTGCCAGCAGCCCTGGTGGGGGCAAGGACTATGGCTACACCTTC. This translates into CASSPGGGKDYGYTF. The V and J genes are TRBV7-9 and TRBJ1-2, with D possibly being TRBD1 (6 bases). The CDR3 spans 15 residues. CDR1 and CDR2 from the germline V gene are SEHNR and FQNEAQ (reference sequence). Trimming took off 5 bases at V and 3 bases at J, with 16 bases between the two ends. Full variable domain (remainder filled in from reference TRBV7-9 and TRBJ1-2): DTGVSQNPRHKITKRGQNVTFRCDPISEHNRLYWYRQTLGQGPEFLTYFQNEAQLEKSRLLSDRFSAERPKGSFSTLEIQRTEQGDSAMYLCASSPGGGKDYGYTFGSGTRLTVV.

J is TRBJ2-7 and V is TRBV6-5, with 9 positions matching TRBD2. The CDR3 has 15 amino acids. Germline V gene lookup returns CDR1 MNHEY and CDR2 SVGAGI. Germline trimming cut 7 bases from V and 1 base from J; bases unmatched to any gene: 8. The CDR3 reads CASTKTSGPSYEQYF. DNA of the CDR3: TGTGCCAGCACTAAGACTAGCGGCCCGTCCTACGAGCAGTACTTC.

Details on this clone: One end of the junction does not line up with germline, which may come from a read error. The chain joins TRBV7-9 to TRBJ2-1, with 8 nucleotides matching TRBD1. Per germline, CDR1 SEHNR and CDR2 FQNEAQ (reference sequence). The CDR3 length is 15 residues. CDR3 bases: TGTTCCAGCAGCTTTCCAGGGGGCTTCCACAATGAGCAGTTCTTC. Translation: CSSSFPGGFHNEQFF.

The chain recombines TRBV5-3 with TRBJ2-2; 8 nucleotides match TRBD1. TRBV5-3 is labeled an ORF, and its function is uncertain. There are 19 residues in the CDR3. V dropped 3 bases and J dropped 2; count of bases not matched to a gene: 15. CDR3 DNA sequence: TGTGCCAGAAGCTCGCAAGGACAGGGTGGAAAAAGAAACACCGGGGAGCTGTTTTTT. Amino acids: CARSSQGQGGKRNTGELFF.

This clone has just a few counts. This rearrangement joins TRBV7-2 to TRBJ2-1; 7 positions agree with TRBD2. Trimming took 5 bases from V and 8 from J; bases not matched to a gene: 15. Looked up from germline, CDR1 is SGHTA and CDR2 is FQGNSA. The CDR3 has 16 residues. The CDR3 nucleotides are TGTGCCAGCAGCCCTGTGGGAGGGCCCTCTCTCGATGAGCAGTTCTTC. Protein sequence: CASSPVGGPSLDEQFF.

The rearrangement joins TRBV6-5 to TRBJ2-5; 11 bases map to TRBD2. Germline V gene sequence: CDR1 MNHEY, CDR2 SVGAGI. This CDR3 has 16 residues. Trimming took 3 bases from V and 5 from J; bases not matched to a gene: 8. The CDR3 is CASSYLASGRRETQYF. DNA of the CDR3: TGTGCCAGCAGTTATTTGGCTAGCGGGAGGCGGGAGACCCAGTACTTC.

CDR3 sequence: CASSWDGTALQQYF. CDR3 DNA: TGCGCCAGCAGCTGGGACGGGACAGCCCTCCAGCAGTACTTC. This sequence joins TRBV5-1 and TRBJ2-7, with 7 bases fitting TRBD1. CDR3 length equals 14 residues. Germline lookup yields CDR1 SGHRS and CDR2 YFSETQ. V shed 3 bases, J shed 8 bases, and the junction held 11 bases outside the gene matches.

V gene TRBV7-9 combines with J gene TRBJ2-1, with 9 bases lining up with TRBD1. This CDR3 has 13 residues. V shed 8 bases, J shed 8 bases, and the junction held 7 bases outside the gene matches. CDR1 and CDR2 from the germline V gene are SEHNR and FQNEAQ (reference sequence). This CDR3 reads CASGDRGSDEQFF. The CDR3 DNA reads as TGTGCCAGCGGCGACAGGGGGAGTGATGAGCAGTTCTTC.

This rearrangement joins TRBV11-2 to TRBJ2-2; 9 bases map to TRBD2. Germline CDR1 SGHAT, CDR2 FQNNGV. The J segment lost 0 bases and the V segment lost 4 bases, leaving 3 bases of the junction unmatched. CDR3 length: 16 amino acids. In DNA form, the CDR3 reads TGTGCCAGCAGCTCATTAGCGGGGGCGAACACCGGGGAGCTGTTTTTT. This gives the protein CASSSLAGANTGELFF.

The chain has TRBV10-3 and TRBJ2-3, with 10 bases fitting TRBD2. The V gene's germline CDR1 is ENHRY and CDR2 SYGVKD. The V gene end was trimmed by 0 bases and the J gene end by 1 base; junction bases not matched to a gene: 4. This CDR3 contains 17 residues. DNA for the CDR3: TGTGCCATCAGTGAGTCTCCAGCGGGAGGGGGCACAGATACGCAGTATTTT. This codes for CAISESPAGGGTDTQYF.

This clone was detected once. The rearrangement joins TRBV14 to TRBJ1-2; a possible D gene is TRBD1 (6 bases). Germline CDR1 reads SGHDN; CDR2 reads FVKESK. This CDR3 has 15 amino acids. The germline V and J ends were trimmed by 2 bases and 5 bases, with 15 bases remaining between them. This CDR3 reads CASSQSHRATYGYTF. In DNA form, the CDR3 reads TGTGCCAGCAGCCAATCGCACAGGGCAACTTATGGCTACACCTTC.

This clone turned up a few times. The V call is TRBV27, the J call TRBJ2-3; 10 bases agree with TRBD2. CDR3 length: 16 residues. The J segment lost 1 base and the V segment lost 4 bases, leaving 5 bases of the junction unmatched. Germline CDR1 MNHEY, CDR2 SMNVEV (reference sequence). CDR3 sequence reads: CASSSPTSGGTDTQYF. The CDR3 coding sequence is TGTGCCAGCAGTTCCCCAACTAGCGGGGGCACAGATACGCAGTATTTT.